This T cell receptor (beta chain) emerged from a study of OX40 agonist ivuxolimab in advanced cancers. This CDR3 has 15 residues. The V end lost 8 bases, the J end lost 4 bases, and 15 bases lay between the germline ends. Per germline, CDR1 MNHNY and CDR2 SVGAGI (reference sequence). Study results and caveats: CD8+ T cells (on average) carried more expanded clones than CD4+ T cells.

On this clone: Its cognate antigen is unknown.

The data were produced by immunoSEQ multiplex PCR, yet TCRdb's version contains in-frame clones alone and is incomplete. Among tens of thousands of clones, approximately 89% were seen once, and the ten largest hold under 0.35%. The V gene is TRBV6-6, the J gene TRBJ2-6; D perhaps matches TRBD1 (5 bases). This TCR was sampled from an adult with an advanced solid tumor such as melanoma, head and neck, liver or kidney cancer. The source was CD4+ or CD8+ T cells sorted from blood, collected in a trial of the OX40 agonist ivuxolimab. The CDR3 is CASVPLRAGANVLTF. The DNA of the CDR3 is TGTGCCAGCGTCCCCCTCAGGGCAGGGGCCAACGTCCTGACTTTC.